Listed below are T cell receptor beta chains from one sample, sequenced in a study of cytomegalovirus exposure and HLA in healthy donors. TCRdb's copy holds only in-frame clones and misses some; the assay was immunoSEQ multiplex PCR. The sample carries about 200,000 clones, 60% to 85% recorded once. The sample taken for sequencing was PBMCs. The origin of the receptors is a man aged 35-49 years in good health and CMV-seronegative. CDR3s include the opening cysteine and the closing phenylalanine or tryptophan. A D gene is named only where the DNA matches it firmly. Only part of the rows carry a size: once, few, many, or a class if the clone is expanded.

j_call,clone_size,v_call,d_call,cdr3_nt,cdr3_aa
TRBJ2-7,-,TRBV11-1,TRBD1,TGTGCCAGCAGCCCAGGACAGGGCTACGAGCAGTACTTC,CASSPGQGYEQYF
TRBJ2-2,-,TRBV29-1,-,TGCAGCGTTGAAGGTCAAGTCCCCGGCGGGGAGCTGTTTTTT,CSVEGQVPGGELFF
TRBJ2-5,-,TRBV5-4,TRBD2,TGTGCCAGCAGCTTGGAGGCCCGGACTAGCGGCCAAGAGACCCAGTACTTC,CASSLEARTSGQETQYF
TRBJ2-3,once,TRBV11-3,-,TGTGCCAGCAGCTCAGGGGGGCTGACAGATACGCAGTATTTT,CASSSGGLTDTQYF
TRBJ2-2,few,TRBV7-9,-,TGTGCCAGCAACCCTTGGGGGGTGTCAGTTTTCCCTCGGGAGCTGTTTTTT,CASNPWGVSVFPRELFF
TRBJ2-5,-,TRBV2,-,TGTGCCAGCAGGAGCCAAGGGGGGGCGGGTGAGACCCAGTACTTC,CASRSQGGAGETQYF
TRBJ1-3,-,TRBV13,-,TGTGCCAGCAGCTCACCTGTCAAGAACAGCTTAGGAAACACCATATATTTT,CASSSPVKNSLGNTIYF
TRBJ2-7,few,TRBV5-4,TRBD2,TGTGCCAGCAGCCTTAGCGGGAGTAGCAACGAGCAGTACTTC,CASSLSGSSNEQYF
TRBJ1-1,-,TRBV5-4,-,TGTGCCAGCAGCTTAGATTCTACCCAGGGCTTGAACACTGAAGCTTTCTTT,CASSLDSTQGLNTEAFF
TRBJ1-5,-,TRBV4-1,TRBD1,TGCGCCAGCAGCCAACGACAGGGGGATAGCAATCAGCCCCAGCATTTT,CASSQRQGDSNQPQHF
TRBJ1-1,-,TRBV5-4,TRBD1,TGTGCCAGCAGCTTGGCCCCGGGGACAGGGCACACTGAAGCTTTCTTT,CASSLAPGTGHTEAFF
TRBJ2-3,-,TRBV5-1,-,TGCGCCAGCAGTGGACTCGCTGCAGATACGCAGTATTTT,CASSGLAADTQYF
TRBJ1-1,-,TRBV4-2,TRBD1,TGTGCCAGCAGCCAGTTCTTCCGGGACAGGGGCACTGAAGCTTTCTTT,CASSQFFRDRGTEAFF
TRBJ2-7,-,TRBV10-1,TRBD2,TGCGCCAGCAGTGAGTCCCGACTAGCGGGTACGCTTTACGAGCAGTACTTC,CASSESRLAGTLYEQYF
TRBJ1-2,-,TRBV7-2,-,TGTGCCAGCAGTCCTCAGGGAGGGTGGTATGGCTACACCTTC,CASSPQGGWYGYTF
TRBJ1-5,-,TRBV7-8,-,TGTGCCAGCAGGGGGGGGATGAGCAATCAGCCCCAGCATTTT,CASRGGMSNQPQHF
TRBJ2-1,-,TRBV9,TRBD1,TGTGCCAGCAGCCCCGGGACAGGGGGGAATGAGCAGTTCTTC,CASSPGTGGNEQFF
TRBJ2-3,-,TRBV10-3,TRBD2,TGTGCCATCAGTGTTAGGACTAGCGGGAGCAGGGACACAGATACGCAGTATTTT,CAISVRTSGSRDTDTQYF
TRBJ2-7,-,TRBV7-9,-,TGTGCCAGCAGCTACAGTCAGGGTTACGAGCAGTACTTC,CASSYSQGYEQYF
TRBJ2-7,-,TRBV2,-,TGTGCCAGCAGTGAAATCGTCAGGACAGAGTTGTACGAGCAGTACTTC,CASSEIVRTELYEQYF
TRBJ2-7,-,TRBV7-9,TRBD1,TGTGCCAGCAGCCCAGGACAGGGGAGTTTGTACGAGCAGTACTTC,CASSPGQGSLYEQYF
TRBJ2-3,-,TRBV5-1,TRBD2,TGCGCCAGCAGCTCGGGACTAGCGGGGGCAGGGGATACGCAGTATTTT,CASSSGLAGAGDTQYF